The 30 T cell receptor beta chains presented below share a single source sample, sequenced in a study of cytomegalovirus exposure and HLA in healthy donors (dated by TCRdb to about 2017). To prepare the library, the immunoSEQ multiplex PCR assay was applied. For the multiplex PCR, a mixture combining 60 forward primers for TCR Vbeta segments and 13 reverse primers for TCR Jbeta segments was used. TCRdb stores this immuneACCESS table with in-frame sequences only. Part of the clones is absent; in the studies checked, under half of the shortfall reflects unresolved V genes, and no reason is known for the rest. This sample's table carries 200,000 to 250,000 clones. Over 0.75% of the sample lies in the top ten. The specimen was PBMCs. The receptors were gathered from a woman in her twenties or thirties in good health and CMV-seropositive.

The chain combines TRBV9 with TRBJ2-3; 11 bases are a match to TRBD2. Germline V gene data show CDR1 as SGDLS and CDR2 as YYNGEE. With V trimmed by 4 bases and J by 5 bases, 9 bases remained unmatched. The CDR3 extends over 16 amino acids. The CDR3 coding sequence is TGTGCCAGCAGCTTTTTAGCGGGAGGGCCGGAAGATACGCAGTATTTT. It codes for CASSFLAGGPEDTQYF.

This rearrangement joins TRBV5-1 to TRBJ1-6; D unresolved. From germline, CDR1 is SGHRS and CDR2 YFSETQ. This CDR3 comprises 15 residues. The V end was cut by 4 bases, the J end by 5 bases, with 13 bases between. As DNA, the CDR3 is TGCGCCAGCAGCCCCCTCAGGCAGGATAATTCACCCCTCCACTTT. This encodes CASSPLRQDNSPLHF.

The chain is built from TRBV6-5 and TRBJ1-2, with TRBD1 as a possible D gene (6 bases). Deletions cut 7 bases from V and 8 bases from J, with 17 bases between. In germline, CDR1 is MNHEY, CDR2 SVGAGI. This CDR3 contains 13 residues. The chain's CDR3 is CASMGQGNKGYTF. CDR3 in DNA: TGTGCCAGCATGGGGCAGGGGAATAAAGGCTACACCTTC.

The V gene is TRBV18, the J gene TRBJ2-3; 7 bases line up with TRBD2. The germline CDR1 and CDR2 sequences are KGHSH and LQKENI. V trimming: 3 bases; J trimming: 8 bases; junction bases outside the gene matches: 14. The CDR3 is 16 amino acids. The chain's CDR3 is CASSPPGGILPLTQYF. The CDR3 DNA is TGTGCCAGCTCACCTCCCGGGGGGATCCTCCCCCTTACGCAGTATTTT.

CDR3 bases: TGCGCCAGCAGCCAAGAGGGTTCAGCGCCCCTCTCCTACGAGCAGTACTTC. Amino acids: CASSQEGSAPLSYEQYF. The chain couples TRBV4-3 to TRBJ2-7, with D hard to call. V dropped 0 bases and J dropped 0 bases, with 15 bases sitting between them. Germline V gives CDR1 LGHNA, CDR2 YSLEER. The CDR3 contains 17 residues.

The chain recombines TRBV11-2 with TRBJ2-7; 9 bases are a match to TRBD1. Per the germline V gene, CDR1 is SGHAT and CDR2 is FQNNGV. Trimming removed 5 bases from V and 5 bases from J; junction bases left unmatched: 7. The CDR3 is 14 amino acids. In DNA, the CDR3 is TGTGCCAGCAGCAGCGGGACAGGGATCCACGAGCAGTACTTC. Protein: CASSSGTGIHEQYF.

The chain couples TRBV21-1 to TRBJ2-5; the D call TRBD2 from the table was never checked on the DNA. TRBV21-1 is recorded as a pseudogene. This CDR3 has 14 residues. The DNA of the CDR3 is TGTGCCAGCAGCAAAGTTAACGGGGGGGAGACCCAGTACTTC. Its protein is CASSKVNGGETQYF.

The chain couples TRBV6-1 to TRBJ2-5; possibly TRBD1 for D (6 bases). Germline CDR1 reads MNHNS; CDR2 reads SASEGT. The ends were cut back, 6 bases at V and 0 bases at J, with 8 bases in the middle. The CDR3 runs 13 residues. The CDR3, as DNA: TGTGCCAGCAGGTACAGGGACCAAGAGACCCAGTACTTC. Its protein is CASRYRDQETQYF.

Details on this clone: Compared with germline, one end of the junction differs, possibly owing to a read error. CDR3 sequence reads: CSAIRGEAQYF. In nucleotides, the CDR3 is TGCAGTGCTATACGGGGAGAGGCCCAGTACTTC. The chain combines TRBV20-1 with TRBJ2-5; possible D gene TRBD2, 5 bases. The CDR3 is 11 amino acids. Germline values: CDR1 DFQATT, CDR2 SNEGSKA (reference sequence).

On this clone itself: A junction end diverges from the germline sequence, so it may reflect a read error. Distinct nucleotide sequences in the sample also encode this CDR3. This chain connects TRBV5-1 to TRBJ2-5; the match to TRBD2 covers 10 bases. Germline CDR1 is SGHRS and CDR2 is YFSETQ. The CDR3 totals 18 residues. Here the CDR3 reads CASSSKRGGLVREETQYF. The CDR3 region has the DNA TGCGCCAGCAGTTCAAAGCGGGGGGGCCTAGTGCGGGAAGAGACTCAGTACTTC.

V is TRBV6-5 and J is TRBJ2-7, with D maybe TRBD1 (5 bases). The CDR3 is 13 residues long. The ends were cut back, 5 bases at V and 6 bases at J, with 14 bases in the middle. Germline CDR1 and CDR2: MNHEY and SVGAGI. Here the CDR3 DNA reads TGTGCCAGCAGTCGTGGCAGGGTCGGCGAGCAGTACTTC. It is translated as CASSRGRVGEQYF.

V gene TRBV6-5 combines with J gene TRBJ1-5, with no clear D. The CDR3 is 13 amino acids. V shed 4 bases and J shed 2 bases, with 6 bases lying between them. Germline CDR1 and CDR2: MNHEY and SVGAGI. CDR3 in DNA: TGTGCCAGCAGTTGGAGGGGCAATCAGCCCCAGCATTTT. Protein sequence: CASSWRGNQPQHF.

The chain recombines TRBV28 with TRBJ1-2; TRBD1 is a possible D gene (6 bases). Germline V gives CDR1 MDHEN, CDR2 SYDVKM. This CDR3 comprises 13 residues. With 8 bases removed from V and 4 bases from J, the gap between germline ends came to 14 bases. The CDR3 DNA sequence: TGTGCCAGCGGTACGGACAGAACCTATGGCTACACCTTC. Translated, it gives CASGTDRTYGYTF.

The rearrangement uses TRBV28 and TRBJ2-7, with D unclear. V lost 7 bases to trimming and J lost 4 bases, with 20 bases between them. CDR3 length equals 15 residues. The V gene's germline CDR1 is MDHEN and CDR2 SYDVKM. In DNA, the CDR3 is TGTGCCAGCACGGCGTTAGCCCCCGTTCGGTACGAGCAGTACTTC. The encoded protein is CASTALAPVRYEQYF.

In nucleotides, the CDR3 is TGTGCCAGCAGTTCAATGACAACATTGGTGAAGGGCTACACCTTC. It is translated as CASSSMTTLVKGYTF. The chain recombines TRBV6-6 with TRBJ1-2, with D hard to call. Between the trimmed V and J ends, which lost 4 bases and 8 bases, there was a span of 20 bases. The CDR3 consists of 15 residues. CDR1 and CDR2 from the germline V gene are MNHNY and SVGAGI (reference sequence).

The chain combines TRBV14 with TRBJ2-3; 8 bases fit TRBD2. The V gene end was trimmed by 0 bases and the J gene end by 3 bases; junction bases not matched to a gene: 5. There are 16 residues in the CDR3. The germline V gene has CDR1 SGHDN and CDR2 FVKESK. As DNA, the CDR3 is TGTGCCAGCAGCCAAGATGCGGGACTAGGGACAGATACGCAGTATTTT. Residues: CASSQDAGLGTDTQYF.

The V gene is TRBV13, the J gene TRBJ2-7; TRBD2 might be the D (6 bases). Trimming removed 2 bases from V and 2 bases from J, with 13 bases in between. The germline V gene encodes CDR1 PRHDT and CDR2 FYEKMQ (reference sequence). CDR3 size: 15 residues. DNA of the CDR3: TGTGCCAGCAGCTTAAGGGTCTCGGGGGCCTACGAGCAGTACTTC. Translation gives CASSLRVSGAYEQYF.

J is TRBJ1-5 and V is TRBV11-2; D is unclear. This CDR3 is 13 amino acids long. The V and J ends lost 2 bases and 6 bases respectively, with 8 bases between them. Germline loops: CDR1 SGHAT, CDR2 FQNNGV. CDR3 DNA sequence: TGTGCCAGCAGCTTATTTGTTAGTCAGCCCCAGCATTTT. It translates to CASSLFVSQPQHF.

With regard to this clone: An end of the junction differs from the germline gene, which may be a read error. The same CDR3 also results from other DNA sequences found in this sample. For the CDR3, the DNA is TGCGCCAGCAGTGAATATCGGGTTGGAGATGAAAAACTGTTTTTT. Translating gives CASSEYRVGDEKLFF. V usage is TRBV25-1 and J usage is TRBJ1-4; D is unclear. CDR1 MGHDK and CDR2 SYGVNS come from the germline V gene. The CDR3 sequence is 15 residues long.

The rearrangement uses TRBV11-3 and TRBJ1-1; a weak D match, TRBD1 (6 bases). CDR3 size: 13 residues. Trimming removed 5 bases from V and 4 bases from J, with 11 bases in between. Per germline, CDR1 SGHNT and CDR2 YENEEA. The CDR3 DNA reads as TGTGCCAGCAGCATAAGGGGGGGCACTGAAGCTTTCTTT. It encodes CASSIRGGTEAFF.

The V gene is TRBV5-5, the J gene TRBJ1-1; D is undetermined. V lost 1 base to trimming and J lost 4 bases, with 14 bases between them. Germline V gene data show CDR1 as SGHKS and CDR2 as YYEKEE (reference sequence). The CDR3 consists of 15 residues. CDR3 residues: CASSLSSQAGTEAFF. For the CDR3, the DNA is TGTGCCAGCAGCTTGTCTTCCCAGGCGGGCACTGAAGCTTTCTTT.

The chain is built from TRBV5-4 and TRBJ1-4; D ambiguous. Germline loops: CDR1 SGHNT, CDR2 YYREEE (reference sequence). The CDR3 spans 14 residues. The ends were cut back, 4 bases at V and 3 bases at J, with 10 bases in the middle. The CDR3 DNA reads TGTGCCAGCAGCCCTAGTGGGTCTAATGAAAAACTGTTTTTT. This sequence encodes CASSPSGSNEKLFF.

The rearrangement links TRBV5-5 to TRBJ1-6; D uncertain. Trimming cost V 4 bases and J 8 bases, with 13 bases left between them. Germline values: CDR1 SGHKS, CDR2 YYEKEE (reference sequence). The length of the CDR3 is 14 residues. This CDR3 reads CASSTGVPHSPLHF. Here the CDR3 DNA reads TGTGCCAGCAGCACCGGGGTCCCCCATTCACCCCTCCACTTT.

The gene calls are TRBV19 and TRBJ2-3; 8 nucleotides line up with TRBD1. V lost 6 bases, J lost 3 bases, and 11 bases stayed unmatched. The CDR3 loop spans 16 amino acids. Germline lookup yields CDR1 LNHDA and CDR2 SQIVND (reference sequence). CDR3 residues: CASRGNRGFSTDTQYF. The CDR3 DNA sequence: TGTGCCAGTAGAGGTAACAGGGGGTTCTCGACAGATACGCAGTATTTT.

The rearrangement links TRBV5-1 to TRBJ2-2; D is unresolved. The germline V and J ends were trimmed by 2 bases and 4 bases, with 6 bases remaining between them. Looked up from germline, CDR1 is SGHRS and CDR2 is YFSETQ. This CDR3 spans 13 amino acids. The CDR3 DNA follows: TGCGCCAGCAGCTTTTCGAGCACCGGGGAGCTGTTTTTT. Translated, it gives CASSFSSTGELFF.

The chain combines TRBV7-9 with TRBJ1-2; 10 bases map to TRBD1. Germline CDR1 and CDR2: SEHNR and FQNEAQ (reference sequence). The CDR3 is made up of 14 amino acids. V shed 3 bases, J shed 8 bases, and the junction held 6 bases outside the gene matches. Here the CDR3 reads CASSFSGTGAGYTF. The CDR3 nucleotides are TGTGCCAGCAGCTTCTCCGGGACAGGGGCCGGCTACACCTTC.

This chain uses TRBV5-5 with TRBJ2-7; 13 bases fit TRBD2. Germline-derived CDR1 and CDR2 are SGHKS and YYEKEE (reference sequence). V trimming: 3 bases; J trimming: 2 bases; junction bases outside the gene matches: 8. This CDR3 contains 17 residues. The CDR3 sequence: CASSYEIGLAGAYEQYF. For the CDR3, the DNA is TGTGCCAGCAGCTATGAAATTGGACTAGCGGGGGCCTACGAGCAGTACTTC.

V gene TRBV4-2 combines with J gene TRBJ2-1; TRBD2 matches 15 bases. The CDR3 is 16 residues long. Trimming at V came to 4 bases and at J to 8 bases, leaving 6 bases not matched to a gene. Germline-derived CDR1 and CDR2 are LGHNA and YNFKEQ. CDR3 residues: CASSRTSGGAADEQFF. In DNA, the CDR3 is TGTGCCAGCAGCCGGACTAGCGGGGGGGCCGCCGATGAGCAGTTCTTC.

This rearrangement joins TRBV6-1 to TRBJ1-5; D is possibly TRBD1 (5 bases). The CDR3 runs 15 residues. Looked up from germline, CDR1 is MNHNS and CDR2 is SASEGT. V dropped 1 base and J dropped 3 bases, with 10 bases sitting between them. The CDR3 coding sequence is TGTGCCAGCAGTGAAGGGCAGGGCATCAATCAGCCCCAGCATTTT. It codes for CASSEGQGINQPQHF.

V usage is TRBV4-1 and J usage is TRBJ2-1, with 10 bases that match TRBD2. In germline, CDR1 is MGHRA, CDR2 YSYEKL. The V segment lost 6 bases and the J segment 4 bases; nucleotides outside the gene matches: 6. The CDR3 spans 15 residues. Written as DNA, the CDR3 is TGCGCCAGCAGACCCTCTAGCGGGAGTTACAATGAGCAGTTCTTC. Its translation: CASRPSSGSYNEQFF.